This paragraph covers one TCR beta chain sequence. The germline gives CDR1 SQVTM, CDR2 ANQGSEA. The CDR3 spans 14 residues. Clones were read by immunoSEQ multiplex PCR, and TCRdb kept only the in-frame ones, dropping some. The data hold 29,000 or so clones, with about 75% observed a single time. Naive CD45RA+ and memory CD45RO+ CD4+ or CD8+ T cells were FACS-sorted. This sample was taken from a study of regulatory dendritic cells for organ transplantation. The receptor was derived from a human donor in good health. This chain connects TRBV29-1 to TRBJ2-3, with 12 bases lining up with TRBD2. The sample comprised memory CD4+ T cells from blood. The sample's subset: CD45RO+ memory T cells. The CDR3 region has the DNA TGCAGTGTTACTAGCGGGGGGAGCACAGATACGCAGTATTTT. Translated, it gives CSVTSGGSTDTQYF.